This TCR beta chain was sequenced during a study of chemoradiotherapy in HPV16-positive cancers. This clone came up a few times. Profiled with immunoSEQ multiplex PCR; TCRdb holds only in-frame clones, not every one. The sample holds approximately 6,000 clones, roughly four fifths seen once. The V and J ends lost 5 bases and 8 bases respectively, with 16 bases between them. The CDR3 contains 15 residues. Germline loops: CDR1 MNHEY, CDR2 SMNVEV (reference sequence). Collection took place from a patient who underwent chemoradiotherapy. This sequence joins TRBV27 and TRBJ1-6; D uncertain. The TCR comes from a human donor with HPV-associated anogenital cancer. DNA for the CDR3: TGTGCCAGCAGTGTCAATCCAAGACCGGATTCACCCCTCCACTTT. It encodes CASSVNPRPDSPLHF.